This T cell receptor (beta chain) was retrieved from a study of T cells in localized non-small cell lung cancer. General study findings and limits: For the top 100 tumor clones, a median roughly 56 also appeared in adjacent lung. As only one tumor region underwent sequencing, heterogeneity remains possible. Compared with tumor, uninvolved adjacent lung displayed greater T cell clonality, ranking highest overall.

Some clones are missing from TCRdb's copy, which holds only in-frame ones; the method was immunoSEQ multiplex PCR. This sample yields tens of thousands of clones, of which roughly nine tenths are seen a single time; approximately 24% belongs to the top ten. Notes on this clone: Its antigen remains unknown.

The source of this sequence is a man aged 35 to 70 with stage II squamous cell lung carcinoma. The sequencing here drew on PBMCs, taken before any cancer treatment.

The CDR3 sequence: CASSFSHAGGTDTQYF. CDR3 nucleotide sequence: TGTGCCAGCAGCTTTTCCCATGCAGGGGGCACAGATACGCAGTATTTT. The chain carries TRBV7-2 and TRBJ2-3; D possibly corresponds to TRBD1 (6 bases). This CDR3 is 16 amino acids long. The V end was cut by 3 bases, the J end by 1 base, with 14 bases between. Germline CDR1 reads SGHTA; CDR2 reads FQGNSA. The full variable domain, completed using reference TRBV7-2 and TRBJ2-3, is GAGVSQSPSNKVTEKGKDVELRCDPISGHTALYWYRQSLGQGLEFLIYFQGNSAPDKSGLPSDRFSAERTGGSVSTLTIQRTQQEDSAVYLCASSFSHAGGTDTQYFGPGTRLTVL.